This T cell receptor (beta chain) is drawn from a study of T cell clusters in autoimmune cytopenias. The CDR3 runs 17 residues. The V gene's germline CDR1 is SGHTA and CDR2 FQGNSA. One tube held mixed TRB-A and TRB-B primer pools for touch-down PCR. TCRdb reanalyzed the multiplex PCR reads and collapses them to one entry per CDR3 protein, without DNA. This sample's clone table lists 5,000 to 7,500 distinct CDR3 sequences. Each sample's input was around 250 ng genomic DNA, about 38,000 genome equivalents. As for this clonotype: Its antigen remains unknown.

Overall study findings and caveats: Healthy donors had about 3-fold more exclusive TRB clusters than active autoimmune hepatitis patients. Clustering suggested that physiological T cell clusters were missing in primary autoimmune cytopenia patients. TRB repertoire shifts in secondary cytopenia and chronic lymphocytic leukemia mostly reflected lymphoma, not autoimmunity. Functional roles of the in silico T cell clusters still await experimental validation.

V usage is TRBV7-2 and J usage is TRBJ1-3; the TCRdb D gene call, TRBD1, has no DNA to confirm it. Sequencing was done on a sample of peripheral blood. The clonotype was recovered from a human donor with an autoimmune cytopenia or autoimmune hepatitis (not recorded which). CDR3 region: CASSPRDGFASGNTIYF.